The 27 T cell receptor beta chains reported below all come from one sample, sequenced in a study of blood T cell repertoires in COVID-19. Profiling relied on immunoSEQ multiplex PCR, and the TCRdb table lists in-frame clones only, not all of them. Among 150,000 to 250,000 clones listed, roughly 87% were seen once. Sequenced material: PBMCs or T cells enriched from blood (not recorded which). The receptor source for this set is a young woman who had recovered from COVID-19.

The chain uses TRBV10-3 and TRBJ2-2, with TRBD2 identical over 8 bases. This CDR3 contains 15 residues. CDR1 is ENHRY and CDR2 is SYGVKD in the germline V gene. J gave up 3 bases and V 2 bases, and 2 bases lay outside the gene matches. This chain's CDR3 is CAISETSGYTGELFF. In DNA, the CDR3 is TGTGCCATCAGTGAGACTAGCGGATACACCGGGGAGCTGTTTTTT.

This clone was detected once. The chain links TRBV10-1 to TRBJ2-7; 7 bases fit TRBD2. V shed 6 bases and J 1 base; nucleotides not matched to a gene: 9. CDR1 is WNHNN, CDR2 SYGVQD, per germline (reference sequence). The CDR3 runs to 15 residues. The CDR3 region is CASRPLGGVSYEQYF. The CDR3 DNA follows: TGCGCCAGCAGGCCCCTTGGGGGGGTTTCCTACGAGCAGTACTTC.

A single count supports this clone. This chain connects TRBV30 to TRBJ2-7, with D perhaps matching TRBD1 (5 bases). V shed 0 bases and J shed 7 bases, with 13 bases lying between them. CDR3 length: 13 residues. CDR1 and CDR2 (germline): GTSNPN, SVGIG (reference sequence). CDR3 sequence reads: CAWSVWGSWEQYF. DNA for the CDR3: TGTGCCTGGAGTGTATGGGGCTCCTGGGAGCAGTACTTC.

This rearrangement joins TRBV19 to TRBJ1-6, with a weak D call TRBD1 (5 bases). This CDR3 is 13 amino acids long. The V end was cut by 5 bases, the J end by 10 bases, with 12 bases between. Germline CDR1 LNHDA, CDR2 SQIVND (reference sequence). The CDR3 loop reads CASSGQGGSPLHF. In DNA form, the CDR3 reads TGTGCCAGTAGTGGCCAGGGTGGCTCACCCCTCCACTTT.

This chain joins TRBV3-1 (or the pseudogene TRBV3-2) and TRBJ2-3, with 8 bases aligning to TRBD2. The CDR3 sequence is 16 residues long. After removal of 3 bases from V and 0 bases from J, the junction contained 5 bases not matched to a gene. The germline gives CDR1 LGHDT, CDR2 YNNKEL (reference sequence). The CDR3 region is CASSQRLASSTDTQYF. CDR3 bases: TGTGCCAGCAGCCAGAGACTAGCGTCTAGCACAGATACGCAGTATTTT.

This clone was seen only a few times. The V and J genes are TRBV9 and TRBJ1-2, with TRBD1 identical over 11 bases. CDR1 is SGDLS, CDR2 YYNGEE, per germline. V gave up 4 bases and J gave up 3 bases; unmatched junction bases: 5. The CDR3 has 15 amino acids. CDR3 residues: CASSPGTGGDYGYTF. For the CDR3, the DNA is TGTGCCAGCAGCCCAGGGACAGGGGGAGACTATGGCTACACCTTC.

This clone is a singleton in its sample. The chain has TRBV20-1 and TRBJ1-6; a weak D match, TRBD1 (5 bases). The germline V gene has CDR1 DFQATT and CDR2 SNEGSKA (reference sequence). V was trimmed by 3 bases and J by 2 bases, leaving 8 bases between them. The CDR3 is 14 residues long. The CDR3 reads CSASGGAYNSPLHF. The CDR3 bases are TGCAGTGCTAGTGGGGGAGCCTATAATTCACCCCTCCACTTT.

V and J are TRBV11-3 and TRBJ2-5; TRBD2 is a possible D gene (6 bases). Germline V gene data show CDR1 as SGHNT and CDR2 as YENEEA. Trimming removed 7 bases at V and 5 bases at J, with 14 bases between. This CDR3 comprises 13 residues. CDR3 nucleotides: TGTGCCAGCAACGGGGGAACGGGGGAGACCCAGTACTTC. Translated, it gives CASNGGTGETQYF.

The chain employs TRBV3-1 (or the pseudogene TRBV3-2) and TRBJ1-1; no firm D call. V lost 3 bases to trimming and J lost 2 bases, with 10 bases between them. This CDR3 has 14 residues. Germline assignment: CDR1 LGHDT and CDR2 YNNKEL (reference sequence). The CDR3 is CASSQADFNTEAFF. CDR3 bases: TGTGCCAGCAGCCAGGCAGATTTTAACACTGAAGCTTTCTTT.

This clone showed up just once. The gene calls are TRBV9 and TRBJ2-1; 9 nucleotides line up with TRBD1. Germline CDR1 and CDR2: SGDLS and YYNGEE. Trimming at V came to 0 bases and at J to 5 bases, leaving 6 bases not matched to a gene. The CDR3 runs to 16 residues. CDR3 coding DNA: TGTGCCAGCAGCGTAGAGGGACAGGGACTACACAATGAGCAGTTCTTC. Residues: CASSVEGQGLHNEQFF.

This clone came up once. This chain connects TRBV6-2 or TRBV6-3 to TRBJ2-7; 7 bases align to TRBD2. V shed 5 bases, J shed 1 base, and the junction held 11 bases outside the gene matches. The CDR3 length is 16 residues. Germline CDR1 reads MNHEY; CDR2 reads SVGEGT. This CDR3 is CASSLPPAGVSYEQYF. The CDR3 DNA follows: TGTGCCAGCAGTCTCCCCCCCGCGGGGGTTTCCTACGAGCAGTACTTC.

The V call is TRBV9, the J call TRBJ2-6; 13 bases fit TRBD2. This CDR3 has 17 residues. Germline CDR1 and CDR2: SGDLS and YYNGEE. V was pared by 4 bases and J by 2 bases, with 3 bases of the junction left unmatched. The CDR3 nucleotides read TGTGCCAGCAGCCTACTAGCGGGGGGGACTGGGGCCAACGTCCTGACTTTC. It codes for CASSLLAGGTGANVLTF.

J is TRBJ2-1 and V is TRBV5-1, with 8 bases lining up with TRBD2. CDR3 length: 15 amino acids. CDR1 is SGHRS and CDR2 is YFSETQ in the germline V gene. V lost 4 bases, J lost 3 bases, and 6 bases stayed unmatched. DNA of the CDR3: TGCGCCAGCAGCCTAAGCGGGAGACTCTACAATGAGCAGTTCTTC. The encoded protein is CASSLSGRLYNEQFF.

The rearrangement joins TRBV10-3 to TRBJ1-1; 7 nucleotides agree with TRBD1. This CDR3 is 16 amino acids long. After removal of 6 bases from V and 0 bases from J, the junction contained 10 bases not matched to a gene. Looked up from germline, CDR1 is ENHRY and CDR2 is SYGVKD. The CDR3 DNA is TGTGCCATCAGGGACAGGCCCCGGTCCTTGAACACTGAAGCTTTCTTT. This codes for CAIRDRPRSLNTEAFF.

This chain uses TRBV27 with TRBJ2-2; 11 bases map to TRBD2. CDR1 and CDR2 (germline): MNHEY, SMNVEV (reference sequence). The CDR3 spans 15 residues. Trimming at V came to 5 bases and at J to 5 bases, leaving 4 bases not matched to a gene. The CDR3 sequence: CASSPIAGGTGELFF. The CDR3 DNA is TGTGCCAGCAGTCCAATAGCGGGAGGGACCGGGGAGCTGTTTTTT.

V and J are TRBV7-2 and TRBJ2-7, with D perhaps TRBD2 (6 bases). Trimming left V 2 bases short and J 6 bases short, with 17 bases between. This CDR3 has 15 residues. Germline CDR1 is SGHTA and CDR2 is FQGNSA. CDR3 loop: CASSLTGPAGLEQYF. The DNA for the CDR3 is TGTGCCAGCAGCTTAACGGGACCGGCGGGGCTCGAGCAGTACTTC.

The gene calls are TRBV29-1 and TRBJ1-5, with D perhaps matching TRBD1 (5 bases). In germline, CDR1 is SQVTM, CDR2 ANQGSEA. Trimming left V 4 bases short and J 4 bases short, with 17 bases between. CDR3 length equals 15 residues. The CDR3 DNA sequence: TGCAGCGTTGGGGGGGGTGTCGCTGGTAATCAGCCCCAGCATTTT. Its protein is CSVGGGVAGNQPQHF.

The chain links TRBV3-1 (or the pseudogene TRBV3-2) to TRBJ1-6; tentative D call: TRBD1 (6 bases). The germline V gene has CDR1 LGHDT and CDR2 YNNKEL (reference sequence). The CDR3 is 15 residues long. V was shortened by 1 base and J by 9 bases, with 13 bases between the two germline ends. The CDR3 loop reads CASSQGGRGSSPLHF. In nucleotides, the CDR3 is TGTGCCAGCAGCCAAGGGGGCAGGGGCAGTTCACCCCTCCACTTT.

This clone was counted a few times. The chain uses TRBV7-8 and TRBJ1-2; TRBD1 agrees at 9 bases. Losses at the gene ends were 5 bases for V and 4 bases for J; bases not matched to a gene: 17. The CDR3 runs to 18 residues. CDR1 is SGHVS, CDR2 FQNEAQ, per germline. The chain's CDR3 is CASSPKARTTGGGYGYTF. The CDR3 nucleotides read TGTGCCAGCAGCCCGAAGGCACGAACAACAGGGGGCGGCTATGGCTACACCTTC.

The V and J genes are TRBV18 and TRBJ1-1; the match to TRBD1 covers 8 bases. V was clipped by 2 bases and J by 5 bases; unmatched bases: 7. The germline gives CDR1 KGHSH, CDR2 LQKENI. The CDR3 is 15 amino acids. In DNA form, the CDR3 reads TGTGCCAGCTCACCAAACAGGGGGAGAGGGACTGAAGCTTTCTTT. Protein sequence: CASSPNRGRGTEAFF. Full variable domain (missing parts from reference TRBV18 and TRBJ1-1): NAGVMQNPRHLVRRRGQEARLRCSPMKGHSHVYWYRQLPEEGLKFMVYLQKENIIDESGMPKERFSAEFPKEGPSILRIQQVVRGDSAAYFCASSPNRGRGTEAFFGQGTRLTVV.

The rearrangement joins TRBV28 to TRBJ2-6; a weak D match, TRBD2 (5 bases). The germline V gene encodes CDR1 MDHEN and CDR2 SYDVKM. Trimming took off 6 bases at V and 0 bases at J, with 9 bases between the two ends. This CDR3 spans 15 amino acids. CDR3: CASSGLTSGANVLTF. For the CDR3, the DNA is TGTGCCAGCAGCGGACTTACCTCTGGGGCCAACGTCCTGACTTTC.

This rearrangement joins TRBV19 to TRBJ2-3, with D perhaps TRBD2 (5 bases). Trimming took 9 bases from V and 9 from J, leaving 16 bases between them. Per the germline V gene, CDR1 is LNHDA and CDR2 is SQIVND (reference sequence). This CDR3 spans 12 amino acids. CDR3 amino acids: CASDPGRGTQYF. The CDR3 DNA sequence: TGTGCCAGCGACCCAGGAAGAGGGACGCAGTATTTT. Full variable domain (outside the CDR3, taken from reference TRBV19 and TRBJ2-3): DGGITQSPKYLFRKEGQNVTLSCEQNLNHDAMYWYRQDPGQGLRLIYYSQIVNDFQKGDIAEGYSVSREKKESFPLTVTSAQKNPTAFYLCASDPGRGTQYFGPGTRLTVL.

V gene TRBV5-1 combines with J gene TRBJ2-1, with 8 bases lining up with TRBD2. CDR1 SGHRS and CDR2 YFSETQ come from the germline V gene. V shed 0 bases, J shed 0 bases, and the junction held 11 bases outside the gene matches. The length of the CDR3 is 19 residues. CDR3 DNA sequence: TGCGCCAGCAGCTTGGCCCCAGCGGGGGTTGGGAGCTCCTACAATGAGCAGTTCTTC. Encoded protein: CASSLAPAGVGSSYNEQFF. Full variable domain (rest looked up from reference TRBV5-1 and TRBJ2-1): KAGVTQTPRYLIKTRGQQVTLSCSPISGHRSVSWYQQTPGQGLQFLFEYFSETQRNKGNFPGRFSGRQFSNSRSEMNVSTLELGDSALYLCASSLAPAGVGSSYNEQFFGPGTRLTVL.

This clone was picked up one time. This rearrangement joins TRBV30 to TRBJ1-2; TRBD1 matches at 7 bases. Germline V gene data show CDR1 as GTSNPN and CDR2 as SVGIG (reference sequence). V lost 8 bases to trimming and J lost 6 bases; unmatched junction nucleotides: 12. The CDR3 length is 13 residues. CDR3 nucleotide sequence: TGTGCCGGAAAAACCGGACAGGAGAATGGCTACACCTTC. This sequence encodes CAGKTGQENGYTF.

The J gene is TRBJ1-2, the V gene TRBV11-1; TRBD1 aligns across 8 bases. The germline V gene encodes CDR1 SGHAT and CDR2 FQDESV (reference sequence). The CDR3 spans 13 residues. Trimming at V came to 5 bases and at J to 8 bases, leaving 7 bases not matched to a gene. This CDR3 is CASSTDRVRGYTF. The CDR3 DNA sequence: TGTGCCAGCAGCACGGACAGGGTCCGCGGCTACACCTTC.

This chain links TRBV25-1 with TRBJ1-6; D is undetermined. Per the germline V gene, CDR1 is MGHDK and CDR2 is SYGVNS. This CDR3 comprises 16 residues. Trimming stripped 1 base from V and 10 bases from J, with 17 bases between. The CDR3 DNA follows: TGTGCCAGCAGTGAATTGGACGGAGGAGGTCCATCACCCCTCCACTTT. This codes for CASSELDGGGPSPLHF.

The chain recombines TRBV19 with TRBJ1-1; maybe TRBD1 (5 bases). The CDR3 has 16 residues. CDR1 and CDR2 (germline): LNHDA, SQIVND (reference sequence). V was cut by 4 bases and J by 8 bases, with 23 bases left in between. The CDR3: CASSRDVGVDRGEAFF. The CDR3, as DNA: TGTGCCAGTAGTAGGGACGTCGGGGTGGATCGGGGGGAAGCTTTCTTT.